Following are 10 T cell receptor beta chains from one sample sequenced in a study of blood T cell repertoires in COVID-19. Sequenced by immunoSEQ multiplex PCR; TCRdb stores in-frame clones only, minus some. The sample comprises around 450,000 clones, approximately 90% of which are singletons, and under 2.5% rests with the top ten. Sequencing used PBMCs or T cells enriched from blood (not recorded which). All receptors come from a woman aged 18-35 years with acute COVID-19.

This chain uses TRBV5-1 with TRBJ2-7; 8 bases line up with TRBD1. V shed 4 bases, J shed 3 bases, and the junction held 6 bases outside the gene matches. The CDR3 sequence is 14 residues long. In germline, CDR1 is SGHRS, CDR2 YFSETQ. CDR3 residues: CASSTSGTGYEQYF. In nucleotides, the CDR3 is TGCGCCAGCAGCACTTCCGGGACAGGCTACGAGCAGTACTTC.

The chain links TRBV20-1 to TRBJ2-7; unclear D gene. Germline V gene lookup returns CDR1 DFQATT and CDR2 SNEGSKA (reference sequence). The CDR3 consists of 13 residues. V dropped 3 bases and J dropped 0 bases, with 9 bases sitting between them. CDR3 DNA: TGCAGTGCTAGTATGGGCACCTCCTACGAGCAGTACTTC. Protein sequence: CSASMGTSYEQYF.

The V call is TRBV7-6, the J call TRBJ2-7, with TRBD1 identical over 7 bases. The CDR3 loop spans 17 amino acids. J gave up 0 bases and V 5 bases, and 13 bases lay outside the gene matches. CDR1 is SGHVS, CDR2 FNYEAQ, per germline. As DNA, the CDR3 is TGTGCCAGCAGCCCAAGAAGAGGGACAGTCCCCTCCTACGAGCAGTACTTC. Its protein product is CASSPRRGTVPSYEQYF.

This chain links TRBV5-1 with TRBJ2-7, with 12 bases that match TRBD2. The CDR3 length is 16 residues. CDR1 is SGHRS and CDR2 is YFSETQ in the germline V gene. The V gene end was trimmed by 0 bases and the J gene end by 6 bases; junction bases not matched to a gene: 7. CDR3 amino acids: CASSLAETSGRFEQYF. CDR3 sequence (DNA): TGCGCCAGCAGCTTGGCGGAGACTAGCGGGAGATTCGAGCAGTACTTC.

The chain joins TRBV2 to TRBJ2-3; 7 positions agree with TRBD2. The germline V gene has CDR1 SNHLY and CDR2 FYNNEI. V shed 9 bases and J 3 bases; nucleotides not matched to a gene: 12. The CDR3 consists of 15 residues. Here the CDR3 reads CASPLPAGATDTQYF. The CDR3 DNA is TGTGCCAGTCCCCTCCCCGCGGGAGCTACAGATACGCAGTATTTT.

V gene TRBV9 combines with J gene TRBJ2-1; TRBD1 matches at 7 bases. The V gene's germline CDR1 is SGDLS and CDR2 YYNGEE. Trimming at V came to 0 bases and at J to 5 bases, leaving 8 bases not matched to a gene. This CDR3 spans 16 amino acids. The CDR3 region is CASSVEQRDRHNEQFF. The CDR3 DNA reads TGTGCCAGCAGCGTAGAACAGAGGGACAGACACAATGAGCAGTTCTTC.

The gene calls are TRBV5-3 and TRBJ1-5; no clear D. TRBV5-3 is identified as an open reading frame with a role that is uncertain. This CDR3 has 19 amino acids. Trimming took 1 base from V and 2 from J, leaving 22 bases between them. CDR3 nucleotide sequence: TGTGCCAGAAGCTTGAGGGTGGGAACTAGAGGGCAGGGCAATCAGCCCCAGCATTTT. It encodes CARSLRVGTRGQGNQPQHF.

In its sample, this clone was seen once. The chain has TRBV5-1 and TRBJ1-4, with D maybe TRBD1 (6 bases). V was trimmed by 4 bases and J by 8 bases, leaving 18 bases between them. Germline CDR1 is SGHRS and CDR2 is YFSETQ. CDR3 length: 15 residues. The CDR3 here is CASSPQGWVEEKLFF. The CDR3, as DNA: TGCGCCAGCAGCCCTCAGGGGTGGGTTGAAGAAAAACTGTTTTTT. Combining the CDR3 with reference TRBV5-1 and TRBJ1-4 gives the whole variable domain KAGVTQTPRYLIKTRGQQVTLSCSPISGHRSVSWYQQTPGQGLQFLFEYFSETQRNKGNFPGRFSGRQFSNSRSEMNVSTLELGDSALYLCASSPQGWVEEKLFFGSGTQLSVL.

The rearrangement links TRBV7-9 to TRBJ1-3; a weak D match, TRBD1 (6 bases). V lost 1 base, J lost 3 bases, and 16 bases lay in between. There are 17 residues in the CDR3. Germline V gene data show CDR1 as SEHNR and CDR2 as FQNEAQ (reference sequence). CDR3 protein: CASSLGTGSVGGNTIYF. The CDR3 DNA follows: TGTGCCAGCAGCTTAGGTACAGGGTCGGTCGGTGGAAACACCATATATTTT.

The V call is TRBV6-5, the J call TRBJ2-7, with 9 bases lining up with TRBD1. Germline loops: CDR1 MNHEY, CDR2 SVGAGI. The V segment lost 4 bases and the J segment 5 bases; nucleotides outside the gene matches: 6. This CDR3 has 14 residues. This chain's CDR3 is CASSFDRGSHEQYF. The CDR3 nucleotides read TGTGCCAGCAGTTTTGACAGGGGGAGCCACGAGCAGTACTTC.